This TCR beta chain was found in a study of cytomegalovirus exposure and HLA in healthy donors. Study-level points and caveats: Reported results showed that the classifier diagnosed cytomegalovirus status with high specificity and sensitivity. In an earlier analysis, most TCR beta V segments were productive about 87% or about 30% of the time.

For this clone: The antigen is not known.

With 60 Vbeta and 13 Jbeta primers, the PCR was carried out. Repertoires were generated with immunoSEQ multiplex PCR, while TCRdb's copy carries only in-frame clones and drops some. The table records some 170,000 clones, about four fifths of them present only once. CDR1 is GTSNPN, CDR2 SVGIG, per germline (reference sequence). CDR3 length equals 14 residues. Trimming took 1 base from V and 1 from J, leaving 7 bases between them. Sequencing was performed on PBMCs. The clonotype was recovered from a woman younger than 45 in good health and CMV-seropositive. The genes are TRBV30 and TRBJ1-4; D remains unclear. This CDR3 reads CAWSDEGTNEKLFF. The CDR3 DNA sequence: TGTGCCTGGAGTGACGAGGGAACTAATGAAAAACTGTTTTTT.